The entry below describes one T cell receptor (beta chain). Its target is not known. The source of the sample is a study of blood T cells in healthy people across ages. Using a J-beta primer mix together with a sample-barcoded 5' primer, a second PCR was run for about 6 to 12 cycles. TCRdb re-derived calls from the 5' RACE reads in MiXCR, one entry per CDR3 protein. The repertoire holds approximately 760,000 distinct CDR3 sequences, with approximately 25% as singletons. Whenever a sample was processed, at least 6 million PBMCs were isolated. CDR3 length: 19 amino acids. J lost 2 bases, V lost 0 bases, and 9 bases had no gene match. Germline-derived CDR1 and CDR2 are SNHLY and FYNNEI. Overall study results and limits: It was held that the diversity estimates obtained from one million T cells were underestimates. Long-lived donors exceeded aged donors in naive CD4+ cells and diversity. PBMCs left unsorted prevented a conclusive naive versus antigen-experienced comparison.

This sample was also put to use in a study of T cells of mothers and their children.

The origin of this receptor is a boy between 5 and 17 years old in good health. Sequenced sample: blood. V usage is TRBV2 and J usage is TRBJ2-6, with 8 bases lining up with TRBD2. CDR3 bases: TGTGCCAGCAGTGAAGCGTGGGGTAGCGGGGAAACTGGGGCCAACGTCCTGACTTTC. This translates into CASSEAWGSGETGANVLTF. The full variable domain, with the rest looked up from reference TRBV2 and TRBJ2-6, is EPEVTQTPSHQVTQMGQEVILRCVPISNHLYFYWYRQILGQKVEFLVSFYNNEISEKSEIFDDQFSVERPDGSNFTLKIRSTKLEDSAMYFCASSEAWGSGETGANVLTFGAGSRLTVL.